The sample holds one count of the clone carrying this T cell receptor beta chain. One junction end does not reproduce the germline sequence, and a read error may be involved. This library used roughly 430 ng RNA and molecular barcoded adaptors spanning alpha/delta and beta/gamma chains. TCRdb re-called the reads through MiXCR, storing one row per CDR3 protein. This sample has 50,000 or so distinct CDR3 sequences, with around a fifth found just once. This sample was taken from a study of read filtering for tumor transcriptome and immune sequencing. CDR3 length: 13 residues. Germline V CDR1 and CDR2: LNHNV, YYDKDF (reference sequence).

The J gene is TRBJ2-1, the V gene TRBV15; a weak D match, TRBD2 (6 bases). The specimen sequenced was a population of CD138-negative cells sorted from bone marrow. This sequence originates from a donor aged 40 or over with multiple myeloma. DNA for the CDR3: TGTGTCACCAGCAGAGATCCCGCGACTAGAAAGTTCTTC. Translated: CVTSRDPATRKFF.